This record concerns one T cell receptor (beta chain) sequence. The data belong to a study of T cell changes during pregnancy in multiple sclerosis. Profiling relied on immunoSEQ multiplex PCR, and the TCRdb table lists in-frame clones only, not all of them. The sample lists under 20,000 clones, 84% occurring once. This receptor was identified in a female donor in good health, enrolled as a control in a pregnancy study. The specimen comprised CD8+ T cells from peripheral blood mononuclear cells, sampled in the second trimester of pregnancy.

The CDR3 loop reads CSVSGGSVGFF. The CDR3 DNA is TGCAGCGTGAGCGGGGGCTCGGTTGGTTTCTTT. The V call is TRBV29-1, the J call TRBJ1-1, with TRBD1 as a possible D gene (6 bases). The CDR3 runs to 11 residues. V shed 6 bases and J shed 13 bases, with 18 bases lying between them. Germline CDR1 is SQVTM and CDR2 is ANQGSEA.